The T cell receptor (beta chain) under discussion was sequenced for a study of blood T cells in healthy people across ages. A second about 7 to 12 cycle PCR used barcoded and J-beta primers. MiXCR, run by TCRdb on the 5' RACE reads, gives a single entry per CDR3 protein. This table holds around 1,000,000 distinct CDR3 sequences, under 30% found once. In the case of this clonotype: The junction does not match germline at one end; this may be a read error.

This same sample was also part of a study on T cells of mothers and their children.

This sequence was found in a girl aged 2-9 years in good health. The sequencing sample was made of blood.

For the CDR3, the DNA is TGTGCCATCAGTGAGTCGAATCTGGTTTCCCTCTTC. Translated: CAISESNLVSLF. The V and J genes are TRBV10-3 and TRBJ2-1, with no clear D. The CDR3 sequence is 12 residues long. CDR1 and CDR2 (germline): ENHRY, SYGVKD.